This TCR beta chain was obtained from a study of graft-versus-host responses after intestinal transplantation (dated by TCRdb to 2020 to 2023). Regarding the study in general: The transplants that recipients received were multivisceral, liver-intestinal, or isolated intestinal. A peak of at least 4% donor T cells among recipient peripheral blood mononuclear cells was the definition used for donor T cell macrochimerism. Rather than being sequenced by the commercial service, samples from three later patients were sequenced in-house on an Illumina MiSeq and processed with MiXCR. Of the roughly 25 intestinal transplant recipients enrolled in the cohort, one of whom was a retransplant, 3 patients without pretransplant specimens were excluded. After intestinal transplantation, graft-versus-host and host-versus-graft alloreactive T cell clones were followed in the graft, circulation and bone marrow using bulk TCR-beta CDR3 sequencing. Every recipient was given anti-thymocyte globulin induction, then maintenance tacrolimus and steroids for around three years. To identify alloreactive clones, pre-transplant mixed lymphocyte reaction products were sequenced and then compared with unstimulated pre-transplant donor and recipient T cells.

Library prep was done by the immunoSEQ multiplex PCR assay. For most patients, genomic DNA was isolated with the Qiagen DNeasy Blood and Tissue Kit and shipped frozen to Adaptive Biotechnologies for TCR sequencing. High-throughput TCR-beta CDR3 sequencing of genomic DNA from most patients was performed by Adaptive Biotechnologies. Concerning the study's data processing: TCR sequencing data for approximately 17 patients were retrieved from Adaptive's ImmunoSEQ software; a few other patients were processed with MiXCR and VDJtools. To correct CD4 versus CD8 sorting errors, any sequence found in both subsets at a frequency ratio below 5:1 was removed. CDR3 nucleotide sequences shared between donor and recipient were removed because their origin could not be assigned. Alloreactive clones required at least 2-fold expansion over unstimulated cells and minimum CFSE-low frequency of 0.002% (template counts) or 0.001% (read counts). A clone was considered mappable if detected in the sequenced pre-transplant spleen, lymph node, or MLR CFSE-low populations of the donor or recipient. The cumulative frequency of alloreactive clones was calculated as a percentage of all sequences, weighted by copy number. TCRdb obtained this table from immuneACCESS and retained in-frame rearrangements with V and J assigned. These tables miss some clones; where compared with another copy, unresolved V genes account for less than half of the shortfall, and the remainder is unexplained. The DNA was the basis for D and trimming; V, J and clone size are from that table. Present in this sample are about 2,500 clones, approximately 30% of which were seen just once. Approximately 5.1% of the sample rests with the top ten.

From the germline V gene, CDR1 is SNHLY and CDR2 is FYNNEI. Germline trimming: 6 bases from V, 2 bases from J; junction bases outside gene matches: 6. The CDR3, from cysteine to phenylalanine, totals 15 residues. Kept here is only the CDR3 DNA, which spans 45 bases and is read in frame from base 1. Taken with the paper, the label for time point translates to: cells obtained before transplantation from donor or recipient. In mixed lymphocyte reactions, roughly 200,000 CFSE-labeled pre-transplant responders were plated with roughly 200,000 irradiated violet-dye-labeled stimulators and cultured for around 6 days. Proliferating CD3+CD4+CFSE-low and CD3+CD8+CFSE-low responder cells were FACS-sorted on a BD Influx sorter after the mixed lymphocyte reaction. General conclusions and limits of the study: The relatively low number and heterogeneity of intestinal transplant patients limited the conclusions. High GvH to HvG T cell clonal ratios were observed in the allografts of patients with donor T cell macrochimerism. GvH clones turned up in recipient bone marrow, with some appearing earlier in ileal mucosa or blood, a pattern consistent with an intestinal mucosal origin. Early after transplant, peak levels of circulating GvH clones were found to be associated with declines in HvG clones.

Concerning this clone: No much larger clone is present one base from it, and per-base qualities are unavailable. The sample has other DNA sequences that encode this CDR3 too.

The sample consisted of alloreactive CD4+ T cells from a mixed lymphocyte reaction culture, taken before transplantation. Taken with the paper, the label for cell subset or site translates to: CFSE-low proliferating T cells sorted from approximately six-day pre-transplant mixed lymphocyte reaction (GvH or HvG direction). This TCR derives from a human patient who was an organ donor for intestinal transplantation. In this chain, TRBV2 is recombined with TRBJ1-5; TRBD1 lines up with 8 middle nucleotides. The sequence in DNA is TGTGCCAGCAGCGGACAGGGTGCCGGCAATCAGCCCCAGCATTTT. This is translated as CASSGQGAGNQPQHF.